This TCR beta chain came from a study of cytomegalovirus exposure and HLA in healthy donors (dated by TCRdb to about 2017). About the full investigation: In an earlier analysis of under 600 of the donors, approximately 300 Gb of sequence data and about 110 million unique TCR beta sequences from about 179 million T cells were reported. An early release covering over 500 HLA-typed donors comprised about 300 gigabases of sequencing data and about 90 million unique TCR sequences. The genetic ancestry cluster associated with self-reported Caucasian donors included over 65% of the roughly 360 genotyped donors. The aim of the study was to test whether cataloging public T cell receptors could identify signatures of past pathogen exposure. Using immunosequencing, the study profiled T cell repertoires from roughly 650 subjects and related those repertoires to cytomegalovirus serostatus. In addition to the first cohort of 500 to 850 subjects, a separate validation cohort of 120 different subjects was used. To predict cytomegalovirus infection status, the study combined high-throughput TCR immunosequencing, statistical association of individual TCRs with disease status, and machine learning. To study patterns of TCR occurrence, a later analysis re-analyzed previously published TCR beta repertoires from hundreds of donors and added high-resolution HLA genotyping. Rather than using new phenotypic data, the later analysis identified candidate immune exposures from TCR beta sequences and from how often those sequences occurred across donors. An earlier analysis of roughly 600 of the donors used high-throughput TCR beta sequencing to judge whether each TCR beta V gene segment behaved as functional or pseudogenic. Donor age, sex, ethnicity and CMV serostatus were compiled alongside the repertoire data. A later genetic analysis used genome-wide SNP genotypes for about 65% of the roughly 670 donors, treating that subset as a discovery cohort. Every discovery cohort repertoire had been produced on one sequencing platform. HLA typing covered class I and class II loci at four-digit resolution. The number of typed donors differed by locus: 629-630 for A, B, C, DRB1 and DQB1; some 500 for DQA1; approximately 600 for DPA1; and approximately 450 for DPB1. Roughly five DR-DQ haplotypes were treated as single units for association and clustering because of strong linkage in the cohort. Among about 370 genotyped donors of the cohort, an average of roughly 230,000 unique TCR beta nucleotide sequences was sequenced per donor, of which 15% to 20% were non-productive. The paper's findings and limits, for the study overall: A further reported finding was that TCR beta sequences accurately predicted the HLA-A and HLA-B alleles for most subjects in the first cohort. In the study, some 180 TCR beta chains were listed as associated with cytomegalovirus. Across donors, most TCR sequences were observed very rarely, whereas some public TCRs were present in many individuals. In a later analysis, HLA-associated TCR beta chains were found to be more clonally expanded and to have lower generation probabilities than equally common non-associated chains. According to a later analysis, TCR association rates differed among HLA loci, with DRB1 alleles showing the most associated TCRs and HLA-C alleles showing the fewest. Because HLA typing was missing for some donors at each locus, association tests included only the typed subset. The authors suggested that the approach could potentially be extended to other disease states and immunological phenotypes. The only immune exposure information available for the cohort was CMV serostatus. Sequencing depth was assumed to be roughly uniform across donors in the presence/absence analyses, though that assumption may not hold. A later analysis reported that several top co-occurrence clusters appeared linked to parvovirus B19, influenza, CMV and Epstein-Barr virus. Only TCR beta chains were sequenced in this cohort, and the absence of alpha or paired-chain data limited detectable features. Correlated functional status among segregating V segments might reflect linkage disequilibrium, but an unknown experimental factor could not be ruled out. An association between a missense DCLRE1C variant and V-gene and J-gene trimming of TCR beta chains was found in a later genetic analysis and replicated in an independent cohort. Assigning TCR associations to individual alleles was difficult when HLA alleles, especially DR and DQ, strongly co-occurred. Compared with the 666-donor mean, donors in an Asian-associated ancestry cluster had fewer N-insertions in productive TCRs, according to a later genetic analysis. The classifier was reported to diagnose cytomegalovirus status with high specificity and sensitivity in both the original cohort and the validation cohort. An earlier analysis of approximately 570 of the donors showed that most TCR beta V segments appeared in productive rearrangements either about 87% or about 30% of the time, which broadly matched IMGT annotations. Three of the identified cytomegalovirus-associated TCR beta chains were confirmed in vitro to be specific for cytomegalovirus antigens. Specific HLA alleles were associated with more than 15,000 TCR beta sequences at a false discovery rate of 0.05 in a later analysis. Fewer than 20 rarely observed V segments, including chromosome 9 orphons, were excluded from the earlier analysis of almost 600 of the donors because counts were too low. A group of highly shared sequence variants was considered likely to be a technical artifact of the sequencing pipeline. According to a later analysis, most CMV-associated TCR beta chains appeared to be HLA-restricted, and the HLA associations seemed to be driven largely by CMV exposure.

Library prep was done by the immunoSEQ multiplex PCR assay. The multiplex PCR relied on a mix of 60 forward primers for TCR Vbeta segments and 13 reverse primers for TCR Jbeta segments. Amplification of the CDR3 region of rearranged TCR beta genes was performed with a multiplex PCR assay on genomic DNA. The amplified TCR beta libraries were sequenced on the Illumina HiSeq System as 87-base-pair reads. In the source study's methods: Across the 640 or so repertoires, a later analysis counted roughly 84 million unique TCR beta chains, 9.5 million to 13 million of which were shared by at least two donors. To remove PCR and sequencing errors, raw reads were error-corrected and collapsed into unique sequences using a nearest-neighbor algorithm that merged closely related sequences. V, D and J gene segments were assigned by aligning CDR3 sequences to IMGT reference sequences. For a sequence to be retained, at least a six-nucleotide match to both a V gene segment and a J gene segment was required. A rearrangement counted as productive if the CDR3 had no stop codons and remained in frame with V and J, and every other rearrangement counted as non-productive. CDR3 was defined according to IMGT convention as the region running from the second conserved V-encoded cysteine to the conserved J-encoded phenylalanine. Sequences without an unambiguous match to a single V gene segment were excluded from the earlier analysis of about 630 of the donors. In an earlier analysis of 450 to 700 of the donors, V segments were called functional above 56.7% productive rearrangements and were called segregating when the between-donor standard deviation exceeded 5%. To diagnose cytomegalovirus status from the catalog of TCR beta chain sequences, a statistical classification framework was built. In a later analysis, V and J genes were assigned by comparing TCR nucleotide sequences against IMGT/GENE-DB human TR gene sequences. The TCRdist pipeline was used in a later analysis to assign CDR3 sequences and most-parsimonious VDJ recombination scenarios. In a later analysis, each TCR beta chain was defined by its CDR3 amino acid sequence together with its V-gene family, and reads lacking a unique V-gene family were excluded. As a way to deal with suspected cross-contamination and a sequencing artifact, a later analysis dropped under 600 nucleotide sequences that were highly shared and had low generation probability. A later analysis calculated a clonal expansion index for each public chain from normalized within-repertoire ranks of inferred template counts. A later analysis computed generation probabilities with a VDJ recombination model fitted to out-of-frame rearrangements, and checked the results against IGoR. Hypergeometric tests were used in a later analysis to score TCR-TCR, TCR-HLA and TCR-CMV co-occurrence, with a repertoire-size bias correction applied to the TCR pairs. A later analysis estimated false discovery rates by permuting HLA or CMV assignments 20 times. In a later analysis, co-occurring TCRs were grouped using DBSCAN, with TCRdist sequence similarity added in when clustering inside HLA-allele-positive subsets. For co-occurrence clustering, repertoires with fewer than 30,000 or more than 120,000 public chains were excluded, along with five repertoires with anomalous nucleotide sharing. TCRdb provides this immuneACCESS table in a form limited to in-frame rearrangements. Some clones are lacking; in checked studies, under half of them reflect an unresolved V gene, and why the rest are absent is not known. V and J calls and clone size come straight from that table; D and trimming were deduced from the DNA. The sample includes approximately 150,000 clones, with 80% to 90% observed a single time. In total, the top ten clones hold 6.5% to 7.5% of the sample.

In total, around 600 healthy bone marrow donors made up the cohort. At the time of sampling, every cohort member was nominally healthy, though immune exposures that went unrecorded were likely present. The donor was CMV seropositive and belonged to the group of 250 to 300 seropositive cohort members. A peripheral blood sample was collected from each donor, and TCR beta sequencing was performed on peripheral blood mononuclear cells. The Qiagen DNeasy Blood Extraction Kit was used to extract genomic DNA from the blood cell samples. About this clone itself: This clone's antigen is unknown. One end of the junction is discordant with germline, which a read error may explain.

This receptor was identified in a woman in her 30s in good health and CMV-seropositive. The sequencing sample was made of PBMCs.

The sequenced DNA: TGTTCCAGCAGCCGACCGGGAAGAAGATACGAGCAGTACTTC. This is translated as CSSSRPGRRYEQYF. This receptor chain uses TRBV7-9 and TRBJ2-7; the D segment could be TRBD2, given 5 matching bases. The germline V gene encodes CDR1 SEHNR and CDR2 FQNEAQ (reference sequence). CDR3 length: 14 amino acids, cysteine to phenylalanine. This entry keeps only the CDR3 DNA: 42 bases, framed from base 1.